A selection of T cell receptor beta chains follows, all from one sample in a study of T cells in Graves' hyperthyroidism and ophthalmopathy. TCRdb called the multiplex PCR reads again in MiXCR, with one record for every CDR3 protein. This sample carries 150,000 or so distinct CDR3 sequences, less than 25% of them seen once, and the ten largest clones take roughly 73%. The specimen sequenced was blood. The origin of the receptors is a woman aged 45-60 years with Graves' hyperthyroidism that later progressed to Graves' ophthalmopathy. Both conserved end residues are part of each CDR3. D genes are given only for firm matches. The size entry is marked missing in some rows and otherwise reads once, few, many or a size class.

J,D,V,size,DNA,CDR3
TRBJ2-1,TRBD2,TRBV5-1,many,TGCGCCAGCAGCTGGGGACTAGCGGGACTGGAGTACAATGAGCAGTTCTTC,CASSWGLAGLEYNEQFF
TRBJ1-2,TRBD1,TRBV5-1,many,TGCGCCAGCAGCTTGAAGTCCGGACAGGGTGGCTATGGCTACACCTTC,CASSLKSGQGGYGYTF
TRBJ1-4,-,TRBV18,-,TGTGCCAGCTCGCCCAAGGTGGGAAAACTGTTTTTT,CASSPKVGKLFF
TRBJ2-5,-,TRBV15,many,TGTGCCACCGGAACAGGTGTGGGGCCCCAGTACTTC,CATGTGVGPQYF
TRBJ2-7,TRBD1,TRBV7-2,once,TGTGCCAGCAGCTTAGACGACAGGGGGCAAGCCTACGAGCAGTACTTC,CASSLDDRGQAYEQYF
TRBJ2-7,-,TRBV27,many,TGTGCCAGCAGTTTAATGGGGGTTAGCTCCTACGAGCAGTACTTC,CASSLMGVSSYEQYF
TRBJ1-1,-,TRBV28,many,TGTGCCAGCCGACAGTTGAACACTGAAGCTTTCTTT,CASRQLNTEAFF
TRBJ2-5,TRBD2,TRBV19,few,TGTGCCAGTAGTAACCCGGGGACTAGCGGGAGGGTCGGAGAGACCCAGTACTTC,CASSNPGTSGRVGETQYF
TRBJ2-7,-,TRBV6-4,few,TGTGCCAGCAGTGATGGGGTGGGCGCCTACGAGCAGTACTTC,CASSDGVGAYEQYF
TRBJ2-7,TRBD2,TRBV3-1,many,TGTGCCAGCAGCTTATTTAGACCGGGCGGGAGTGCCACCTACGAGCAGTACTTC,CASSLFRPGGSATYEQYF
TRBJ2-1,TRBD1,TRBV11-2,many,TGTGCCAGCAGCTTTTTCCCGGGACAGGGTTTCAATGAGCAGTTCTTC,CASSFFPGQGFNEQFF
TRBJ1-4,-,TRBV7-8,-,TGTGCCAGCAGCTTCGGGCAGGGGAGCGAAAAACTGTTTTTT,CASSFGQGSEKLFF
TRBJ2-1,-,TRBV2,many,TGTGCCAGCACCGGCGGGGTTAATGAGCAGTTCTTC,CASTGGVNEQFF
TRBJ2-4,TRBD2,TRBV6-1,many,TGTGCCAGCAGTCCCTTAGCGGGATGGGAGGTAGCCAAAAACATTCAGTACTTC,CASSPLAGWEVAKNIQYF
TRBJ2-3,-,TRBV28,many,TGTGCCAGCAGTTTTTTGAGGGATACGCAGTATTTT,CASSFLRDTQYF
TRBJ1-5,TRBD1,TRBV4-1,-,TGCGCCAGCAGCCAGACTTTTACAGGGGGAGGTCAGCCCCAGCATTTT,CASSQTFTGGGQPQHF
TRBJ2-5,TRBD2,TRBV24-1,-,TGTGCCACCAGTGACCGGGGAGGGAGGGAGACCCAGTACTTC,CATSDRGGRETQYF
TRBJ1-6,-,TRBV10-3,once,TGTGCCATCAGTGAGTTTTGGAATTCACCCCTCCACTTT,CAISEFWNSPLHF
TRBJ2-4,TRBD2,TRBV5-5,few,TGTGCCAGCAGCTTGGGGGCCGGGAGGGCACAAATAGCCAAAAACATTCAGTACTTC,CASSLGAGRAQIAKNIQYF
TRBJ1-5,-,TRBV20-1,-,TGCAGTGCTAGAATGAGTCAGGGTAGCAATCAGCCCCAGCATTTT,CSARMSQGSNQPQHF
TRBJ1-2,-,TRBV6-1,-,TGTGCCAGCAGTGAAAAGAGAGGCTACACCTTC,CASSEKRGYTF
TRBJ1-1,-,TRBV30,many,TGTGCCTGGAACCAGGTGAACACTGAAGCTTTCTTT,CAWNQVNTEAFF
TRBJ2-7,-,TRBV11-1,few,TGTGCCAGCAGCTTGGCCGGGAAAAGCTCCTACGAGCAGTACTTC,CASSLAGKSSYEQYF
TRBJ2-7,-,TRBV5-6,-,TGTGCCAGCAGCTTGCAAGGGGCCGAGCAGTACTTC,CASSLQGAEQYF
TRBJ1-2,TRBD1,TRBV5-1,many,TGCGCCAGCAGCTTGAGGGACAGGGGTATGCATGGCTACACCTTC,CASSLRDRGMHGYTF
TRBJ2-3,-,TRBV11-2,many,TGTGCCAGCAGCTTAGGGGGCGGCGGCTGGATTAACACAGATACGCAGTATTTT,CASSLGGGGWINTDTQYF
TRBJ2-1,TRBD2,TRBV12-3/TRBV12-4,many,TGTGCCAGCAGCCCACAAGGACTAGCGGGAAATGAGCAGTTCTTC,CASSPQGLAGNEQFF
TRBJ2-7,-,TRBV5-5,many,TGTGCCAGTTGCATGGTCCCAGGGGTCGAGCAGTACTTC,CASCMVPGVEQYF
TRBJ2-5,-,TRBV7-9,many,TGTGCCAGCAGTTCTACTAGCTCAGAGACCCAGTACTTC,CASSSTSSETQYF
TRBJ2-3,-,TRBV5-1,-,TGCGCCAGCAGCTCGGGGGTAGATACGCAGTATTTT,CASSSGVDTQYF
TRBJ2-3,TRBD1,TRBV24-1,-,TGTGCCACCGGGACAGGGATCACAGATACGCAGTATTTT,CATGTGITDTQYF
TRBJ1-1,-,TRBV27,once,TGTGCCAGCAGTAACGTCCAGACGAACACTGAAGCTTTCTTT,CASSNVQTNTEAFF
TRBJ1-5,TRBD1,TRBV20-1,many,TGCAGTGCTACCACAGGGGGAGGCAATCAGCCCCAGCATTTT,CSATTGGGNQPQHF
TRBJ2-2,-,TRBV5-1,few,TGCGCCAGCAGCTTTACAGCGAGAAACACCGGGGAGCTGTTTTTT,CASSFTARNTGELFF
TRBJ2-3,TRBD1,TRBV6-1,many,TGTGCCAGCCGACAGGGGGGAAGCACAGATACGCAGTATTTT,CASRQGGSTDTQYF
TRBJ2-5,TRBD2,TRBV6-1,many,TGTGCCAGCAGAGCCGGGACTAGCGAAAAGACCCAGTACTTC,CASRAGTSEKTQYF
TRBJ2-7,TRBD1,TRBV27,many,TGTGCCAGCAGTTCCCACAGGGGGGATATCTCTCGCGAGCAGTACTTC,CASSSHRGDISREQYF
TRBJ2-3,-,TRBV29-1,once,TGCAGCGTTGACGGGGGCACAGATACGCAGTATTTT,CSVDGGTDTQYF
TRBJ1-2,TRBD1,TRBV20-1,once,TGCAGTGCTAGGGGACAGGGGTATGGCTACACCTTC,CSARGQGYGYTF
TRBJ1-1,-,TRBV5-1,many,TGCGCCCGTCCGCCTGCGGCTTTCTTT,CARPPAAFF
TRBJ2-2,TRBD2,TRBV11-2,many,TGTGCCAGCAGCACGACTAGCGGGGTAGGCGGGGAGCTGTTTTTT,CASSTTSGVGGELFF
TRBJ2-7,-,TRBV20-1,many,TGCAGTGCGCTCGCCAGTCTCTCCTACGAGCAGTACTTC,CSALASLSYEQYF
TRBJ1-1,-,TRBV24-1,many,TGTGCCACCGCTATGCGGGGCGCTTCTGAAGCTTTCTTT,CATAMRGASEAFF
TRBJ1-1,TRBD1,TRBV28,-,TGTGCCAGCAGCCACCTCGGACAGGGGGGGGCTTTCTTT,CASSHLGQGGAFF
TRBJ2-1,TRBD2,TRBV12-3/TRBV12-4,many,TGTGCCAGCAGTTTGCAACGGGGACTAGCTAATAATGAGCAGTTCTTC,CASSLQRGLANNEQFF
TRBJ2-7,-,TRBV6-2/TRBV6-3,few,TGTGCCAGCAGTATGGGGGTTCCCACGCAGTACTTC,CASSMGVPTQYF
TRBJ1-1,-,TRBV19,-,TGTGCCAGTAGTATCCATCCCCGGGGGGCGAGGGGCACTGAAGCTTTCTTT,CASSIHPRGARGTEAFF